This TCR beta chain was observed in a study of blood T cell repertoires in COVID-19. Study-level background: Whether acute or convalescent, the COVID-19 samples came from the United States, Italy and Spain. Nucleic acid was either cDNA or gDNA, and it came from T cells, B-cell-depleted T cells, or PBMCs.

In the authors' workflow: Nucleated cell number was recorded as an estimate derived from reference gene primer amplification. The data were produced by immunoSEQ multiplex PCR, yet TCRdb's version contains in-frame clones alone and is incomplete. From that table come the V and J calls and clone size; the DNA was used to work out D and trimming. This repertoire shows 100,000 or so clones, around 84% found once; its top ten account for roughly 17%. CDR1 and CDR2 (germline): SNHLY, FYNNEI. CDR3 length: 16 residues. V shed 8 bases, J shed 1 base, and the junction held 8 bases outside the gene matches. The chain is built from TRBV2 and TRBJ2-3; 11 positions agree with TRBD2. Specimen: peripheral blood. This clonotype originated in a woman aged 60 to 75 with acute or convalescent COVID-19. In nucleotides, the CDR3 is TGTGCCAGCGGGGGGGTGACTAGCGGGGGCACAGATACGCAGTATTTT. Residues: CASGGVTSGGTDTQYF.